The rows below give T cell receptor beta chains drawn from one sample of a study of blood T cell repertoires in COVID-19. Assay used: immunoSEQ multiplex PCR; TCRdb lists only in-frame clones, some missing. Of around 170,000 clones listed, approximately 88% are singletons. Sequencing input: peripheral blood. These receptors were collected from a woman in her twenties or thirties with acute or convalescent COVID-19. Both conserved end residues are part of each CDR3. D genes are given only for firm matches. Size is stated for part of the rows, as once, few or many counts, or as a class when the clone is expanded.

>TRBD1|once|TRBV28|TRBJ1-6
TGTGCCAGCAGTTTTGGGCAGGGGGCGGGATCACCCCTCCACTTT
CASSFGQGAGSPLHF
>NA|NA|TRBV15|TRBJ2-1
TGTGCCACCACAGGTGAGCAGTTCTTC
CATTGEQFF
>NA|NA|TRBV6-2/TRBV6-3|TRBJ2-7
TGTGCCAGCAGTCATCCCCCGGGACACATTTCCTACGAGCAGTACTTC
CASSHPPGHISYEQYF
>TRBD1|NA|TRBV7-2|TRBJ1-5
TGTGCCAGCAGCTTACAGGGGGATCAGCCCCAGCATTTT
CASSLQGDQPQHF
>NA|NA|TRBV2|TRBJ1-3
TGTGCCAGCATGACAGAAAAAGGAAACACCATATATTTT
CASMTEKGNTIYF
>TRBD1|NA|TRBV7-9|TRBJ1-2
TGTGCCAGCAGCAAAAAGGCAGGGGGCAGTGGCTACACCTTC
CASSKKAGGSGYTF
>NA|NA|TRBV6-4|TRBJ1-2
TGTGCCAGCAGTACCGAGGGCGGAAGTGCCTACACCTTC
CASSTEGGSAYTF
>NA|NA|TRBV18|TRBJ2-7
TGTGCCAGCTCCCAAGGAGTGACCTACGAGCAGTACTTC
CASSQGVTYEQYF
>NA|NA|TRBV28|TRBJ2-3
TGTGCCAGCAGTCTCTCCTCAGATACGCAGTATTTT
CASSLSSDTQYF
>TRBD1|NA|TRBV27|TRBJ1-6
TGTGCCAGCAGTTTAGCCCTAAGACAGGGTAATTCACCCCTCCACTTT
CASSLALRQGNSPLHF
>NA|NA|TRBV30|TRBJ2-3
TGTGCCTGGAGTGTAGAGGGTGATACGCAGTATTTT
CAWSVEGDTQYF
>NA|NA|TRBV28|TRBJ2-4
TGTGCCAGCAGTTCAGGGGGGATCGTGGCCAAAAACATTCAGTACTTC
CASSSGGIVAKNIQYF
>NA|NA|TRBV2|TRBJ1-4
TGTGCCAGCAGGCTACAGGGAAGTCTGTTTTTT
CASRLQGSLFF
>NA|NA|TRBV19|TRBJ1-2
TGTGCCAGTAGTAGCCTGGACTCAAGCAGGAGTGGCTACACCTTC
CASSSLDSSRSGYTF
>TRBD1|NA|TRBV12-5|TRBJ2-5
TGTGCTAGTGGCCTCTCAGGGGGGACCCAGTACTTC
CASGLSGGTQYF
>NA|NA|TRBV30|TRBJ2-1
TGTGCCTGGAGCCCCAGATCCGCACACAATGAGCAGTTCTTC
CAWSPRSAHNEQFF
>NA|NA|TRBV28|TRBJ1-2
TGTGCCAGCAGTTTACTCCGGGACTTTGGCGGCTACACCTTC
CASSLLRDFGGYTF
>NA|NA|TRBV9|TRBJ2-1
TGTGCCAGCAGCGTAGGGGGGGAAGCTTACAATGAGCAGTTCTTC
CASSVGGEAYNEQFF
>TRBD1|once|TRBV5-1|TRBJ1-6
TGCGCCAGCAGCCTAGGACAGGGCAATTCACCCCTCCACTTT
CASSLGQGNSPLHF
>TRBD1|few|TRBV2|TRBJ1-5
TGTGCCAGCAGTAGAGGACAGGAGGGGAATCAGCCCCAGCATTTT
CASSRGQEGNQPQHF
>NA|once|TRBV5-1|TRBJ1-1
TGCGCCAGCAGCTTGGACGGAGCACTGAACACTGAAGCTTTCTTT
CASSLDGALNTEAFF
>NA|NA|TRBV28|TRBJ1-2
TGTGCCAGCAGTTTGCAGGGGTGGAATGGCTACACCTTC
CASSLQGWNGYTF
>NA|NA|TRBV18|TRBJ2-5
TGTGCCAGCTCACCAGGACAGCAAGAGACCCAGTACTTC
CASSPGQQETQYF
>NA|NA|TRBV2|TRBJ2-3
TGTGCCAGCAGTGCCTCCAGGGATACGCAGTATTTT
CASSASRDTQYF
>TRBD2|NA|TRBV29-1|TRBJ2-1
TGCAGCGTTGAAGCACTAGCGGACAATGAGCAGTTCTTC
CSVEALADNEQFF
>NA|NA|TRBV5-1|TRBJ2-7
TGCGCCAGCAGCTTGGTCCGCCGGGACGAGCAGTACTTC
CASSLVRRDEQYF
>TRBD1|NA|TRBV3-1/TRBV3-2|TRBJ1-6
TGTGCCAGCAGCGGCAGGGGGCGATCACCCCTCCACTTT
CASSGRGRSPLHF
>NA|few|TRBV29-1|TRBJ2-7
TGCAGCGTTTCAACTAGAACCTACGAGCAGTACTTC
CSVSTRTYEQYF
>NA|NA|TRBV5-1|TRBJ1-1
TGCGCCAGCAGCTTGCTACAGGCGAACACTGAAGCTTTCTTT
CASSLLQANTEAFF
>NA|NA|TRBV10-3|TRBJ2-7
TGTGCCATCACCCCATCCCGGGAGATCGAGCAGTACTTC
CAITPSREIEQYF
>NA|NA|TRBV30|TRBJ2-4
TGTGCCTGGGGCCCGGTCTCAGCCAAAAACATTCAGTACTTC
CAWGPVSAKNIQYF
>TRBD2|NA|TRBV2|TRBJ2-5
TGTGCCAGCATTAGCGGGAGAGAGGTTGGGACCCAGTACTTC
CASISGREVGTQYF
>NA|NA|TRBV30|TRBJ2-5
TGTGCCTGGAGTGTACTTCTCGGGACCCAGTACTTC
CAWSVLLGTQYF
>NA|NA|TRBV3-1/TRBV3-2|TRBJ2-5
TGTGCCAGCAGCCAAGATCTGGAGACCCAGTACTTC
CASSQDLETQYF
>TRBD2|NA|TRBV6-6|TRBJ2-7
TGTGCCAGCAGTTTTAAGCGGGGGCCCGAGCAGTACTTC
CASSFKRGPEQYF
>TRBD1|NA|TRBV6-5|TRBJ1-2
TGTGCCAGCAGTTTAGTTCAGGGGGCGGTTGGCTACACCTTC
CASSLVQGAVGYTF
>NA|NA|TRBV19|TRBJ1-2
TGTGCCAGTAGTATAACGGGAGTCGATGGCTACACCTTC
CASSITGVDGYTF
>TRBD1|NA|TRBV5-1|TRBJ2-3
TGCGCCAGCAGCTTAGGGGGCCTCACAGATACGCAGTATTTT
CASSLGGLTDTQYF
>TRBD2|NA|TRBV28|TRBJ2-5
TGTGCCAGCACCGCGGGAGTACGGACAACACCATTCCAAGAGACCCAGTACTTC
CASTAGVRTTPFQETQYF